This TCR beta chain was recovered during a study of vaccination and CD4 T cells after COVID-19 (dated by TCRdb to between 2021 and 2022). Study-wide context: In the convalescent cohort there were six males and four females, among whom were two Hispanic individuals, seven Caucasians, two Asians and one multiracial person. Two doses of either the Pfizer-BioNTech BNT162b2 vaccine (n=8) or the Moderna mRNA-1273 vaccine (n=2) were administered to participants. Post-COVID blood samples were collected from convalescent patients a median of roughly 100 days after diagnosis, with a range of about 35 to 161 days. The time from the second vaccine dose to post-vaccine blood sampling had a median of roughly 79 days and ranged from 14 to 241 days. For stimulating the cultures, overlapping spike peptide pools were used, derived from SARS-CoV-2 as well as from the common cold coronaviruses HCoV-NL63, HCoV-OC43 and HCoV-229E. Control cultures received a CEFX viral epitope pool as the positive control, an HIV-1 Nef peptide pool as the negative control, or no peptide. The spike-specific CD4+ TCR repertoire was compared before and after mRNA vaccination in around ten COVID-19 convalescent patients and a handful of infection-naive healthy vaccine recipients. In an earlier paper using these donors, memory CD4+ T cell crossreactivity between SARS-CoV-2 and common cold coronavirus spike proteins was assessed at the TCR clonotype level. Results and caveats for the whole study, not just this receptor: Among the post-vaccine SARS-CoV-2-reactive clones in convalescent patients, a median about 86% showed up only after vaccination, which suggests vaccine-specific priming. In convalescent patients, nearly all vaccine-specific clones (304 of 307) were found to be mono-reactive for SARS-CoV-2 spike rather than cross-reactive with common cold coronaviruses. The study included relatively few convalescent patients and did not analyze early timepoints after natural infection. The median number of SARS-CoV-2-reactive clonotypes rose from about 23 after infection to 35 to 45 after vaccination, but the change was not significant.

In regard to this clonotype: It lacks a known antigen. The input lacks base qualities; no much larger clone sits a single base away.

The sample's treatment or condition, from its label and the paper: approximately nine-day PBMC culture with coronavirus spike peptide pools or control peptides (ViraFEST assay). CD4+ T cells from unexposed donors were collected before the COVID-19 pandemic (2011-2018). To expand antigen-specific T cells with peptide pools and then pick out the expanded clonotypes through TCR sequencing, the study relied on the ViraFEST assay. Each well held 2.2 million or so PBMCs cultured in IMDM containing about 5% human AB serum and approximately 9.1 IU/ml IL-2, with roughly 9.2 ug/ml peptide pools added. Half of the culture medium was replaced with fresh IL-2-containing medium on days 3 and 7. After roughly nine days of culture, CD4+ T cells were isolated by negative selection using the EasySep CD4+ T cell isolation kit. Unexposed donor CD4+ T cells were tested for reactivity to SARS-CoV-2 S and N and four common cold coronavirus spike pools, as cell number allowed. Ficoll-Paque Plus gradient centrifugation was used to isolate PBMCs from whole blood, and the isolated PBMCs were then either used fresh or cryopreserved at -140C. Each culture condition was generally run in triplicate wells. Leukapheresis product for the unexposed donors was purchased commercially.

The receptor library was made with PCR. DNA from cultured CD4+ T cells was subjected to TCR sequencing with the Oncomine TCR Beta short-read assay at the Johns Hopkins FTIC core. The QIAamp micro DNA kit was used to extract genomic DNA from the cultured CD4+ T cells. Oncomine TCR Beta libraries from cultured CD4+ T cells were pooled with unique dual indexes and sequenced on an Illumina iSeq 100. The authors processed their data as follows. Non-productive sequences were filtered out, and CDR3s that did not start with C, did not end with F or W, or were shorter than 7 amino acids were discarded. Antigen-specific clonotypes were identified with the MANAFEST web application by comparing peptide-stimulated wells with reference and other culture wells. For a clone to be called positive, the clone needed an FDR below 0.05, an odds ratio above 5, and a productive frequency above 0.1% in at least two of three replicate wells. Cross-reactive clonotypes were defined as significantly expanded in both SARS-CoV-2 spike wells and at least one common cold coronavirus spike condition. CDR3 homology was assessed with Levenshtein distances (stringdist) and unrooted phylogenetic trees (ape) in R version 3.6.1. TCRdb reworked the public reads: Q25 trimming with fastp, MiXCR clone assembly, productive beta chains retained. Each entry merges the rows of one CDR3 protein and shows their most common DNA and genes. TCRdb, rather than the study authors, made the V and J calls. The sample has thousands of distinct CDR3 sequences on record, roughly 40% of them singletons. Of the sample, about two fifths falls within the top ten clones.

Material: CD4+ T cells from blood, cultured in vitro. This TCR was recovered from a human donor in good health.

The CDR3 here reads CASSVVRGLSGANVLTF. Read as DNA, the sequence is TGTGCCAGCAGTGTAGTGAGGGGACTCTCTGGGGCCAACGTCCTGACTTTC. The chain joins TRBV28 to TRBJ2-6; tentative D gene TRBD2, with 6 bases matching. The CDR3 covers 17 residues, taking in both the cysteine and the phenylalanine. Solely the CDR3 DNA is kept, with 51 bases framed from the first base. CDR1 and CDR2 are read off the germline V gene as MDHEN and SYDVKM. V is clipped by 5 bases and J by 0 bases, and the sequence between their germline boundaries is 14 bases long.